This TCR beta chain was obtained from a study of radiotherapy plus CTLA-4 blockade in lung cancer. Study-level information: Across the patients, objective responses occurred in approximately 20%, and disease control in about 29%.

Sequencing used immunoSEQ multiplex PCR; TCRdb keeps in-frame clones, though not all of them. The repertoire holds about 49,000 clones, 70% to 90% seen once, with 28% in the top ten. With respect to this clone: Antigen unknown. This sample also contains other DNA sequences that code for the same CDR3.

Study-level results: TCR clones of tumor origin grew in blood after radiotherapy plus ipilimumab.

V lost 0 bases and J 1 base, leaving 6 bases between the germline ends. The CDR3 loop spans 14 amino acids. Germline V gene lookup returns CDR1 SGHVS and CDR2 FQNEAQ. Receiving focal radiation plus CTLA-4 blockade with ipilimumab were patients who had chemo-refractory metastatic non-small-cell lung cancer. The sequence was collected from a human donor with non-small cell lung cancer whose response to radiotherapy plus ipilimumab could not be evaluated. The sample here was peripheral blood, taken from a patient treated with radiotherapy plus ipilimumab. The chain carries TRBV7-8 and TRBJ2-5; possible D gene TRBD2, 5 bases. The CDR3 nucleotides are TGTGCCAGCAGCTTAGCAGGAGGCCAAGAGACCCAGTACTTC. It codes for CASSLAGGQETQYF.